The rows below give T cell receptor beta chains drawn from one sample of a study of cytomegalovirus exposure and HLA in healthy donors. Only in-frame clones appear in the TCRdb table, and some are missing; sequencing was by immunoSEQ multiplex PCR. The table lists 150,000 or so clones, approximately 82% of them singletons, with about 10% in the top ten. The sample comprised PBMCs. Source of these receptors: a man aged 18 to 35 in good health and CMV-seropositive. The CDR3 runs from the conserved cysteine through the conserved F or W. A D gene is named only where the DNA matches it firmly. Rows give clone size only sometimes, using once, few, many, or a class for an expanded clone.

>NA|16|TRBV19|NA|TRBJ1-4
CASSRPNRAANEKLFF
TGTGCCAGTAGCAGACCTAACAGGGCCGCTAATGAAAAACTGTTTTTT
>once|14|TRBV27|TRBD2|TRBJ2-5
CASKGLAGSETQYF
TGTGCCAGCAAGGGACTAGCAGGATCGGAGACCCAGTACTTC
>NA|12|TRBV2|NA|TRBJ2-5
CASRGQGETQYF
TGTGCCAGCAGGGGGCAGGGGGAGACCCAGTACTTC
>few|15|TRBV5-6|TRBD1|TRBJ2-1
CASSLTGQAQRGRFF
TGTGCCAGCAGCTTGACAGGACAGGCCCAAAGGGGCCGGTTCTTC
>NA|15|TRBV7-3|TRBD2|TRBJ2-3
CASSFLGLAADTQYF
TGTGCCAGCAGCTTCCTCGGACTAGCTGCAGATACGCAGTATTTT
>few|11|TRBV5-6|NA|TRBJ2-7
CASSHSYEQYF
TGTGCCAGCAGCCACTCCTACGAGCAGTACTTC
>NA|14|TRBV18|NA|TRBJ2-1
CASSPRDSYNEQFF
TGTGCCAGCTCACCAAGAGACTCGTACAATGAGCAGTTCTTC
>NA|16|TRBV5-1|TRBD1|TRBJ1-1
CASSLGQGWSYTEAFF
TGCGCCAGCAGCCTCGGACAGGGGTGGTCTTACACTGAAGCTTTCTTT
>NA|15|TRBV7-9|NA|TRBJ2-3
CSSTVGQGSADTQYF
TGTTCCAGCACCGTTGGGCAGGGATCAGCAGATACGCAGTATTTT
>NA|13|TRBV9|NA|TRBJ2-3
CASSVAVTDTQYF
TGTGCCAGCAGCGTAGCTGTCACAGATACGCAGTATTTT
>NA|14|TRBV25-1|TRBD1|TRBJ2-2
CASRKGANTGELFF
TGTGCCAGCAGGAAGGGGGCAAACACCGGGGAGCTGTTTTTT
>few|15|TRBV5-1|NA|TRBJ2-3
CASSLVEISTDTQYF
TGCGCCAGCAGCTTGGTGGAGATCTCCACAGATACGCAGTATTTT
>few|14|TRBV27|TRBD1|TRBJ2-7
CASSLDRGAYEQYF
TGTGCCAGCAGTTTGGACAGGGGGGCCTACGAGCAGTACTTC
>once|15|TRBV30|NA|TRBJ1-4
CAWSVQTGANEKLFF
TGTGCCTGGAGTGTACAGACGGGGGCTAATGAAAAACTGTTTTTT
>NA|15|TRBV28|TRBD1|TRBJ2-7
CASSSKPTGVSEQYF
TGTGCCAGCAGTTCCAAGCCGACAGGGGTATCCGAGCAGTACTTC
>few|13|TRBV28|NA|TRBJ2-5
CASKWGGLETQYF
TGTGCCAGCAAATGGGGGGGGCTGGAGACCCAGTACTTC
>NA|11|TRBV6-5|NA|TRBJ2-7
CASSTPYEQYF
TGTGCCAGCAGTACACCCTACGAGCAGTACTTC
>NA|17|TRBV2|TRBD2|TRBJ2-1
CASSEGSPAGGLYEQFF
TGTGCCAGCAGTGAAGGCTCTCCAGCGGGAGGGCTCTATGAGCAGTTCTTC